The 10 T cell receptor beta chains in this list originate from one sample, sequenced in a study of long-term antiretroviral therapy in people with HIV. A v3.0 immunoSEQ assay was performed at survey level. The data were produced by immunoSEQ multiplex PCR, yet TCRdb's version contains in-frame clones alone and is incomplete. Of roughly 40,000 clones listed, approximately 87% are singletons. Sequences were derived from unsorted PBMCs, sampled 1.2 years after starting antiretroviral therapy. The receptors come from a woman aged 45-60 years with HIV.

The chain couples TRBV19 to TRBJ2-6; perhaps TRBD1 as D (6 bases). CDR1 and CDR2 from the germline V gene are LNHDA and SQIVND (reference sequence). CDR3 length: 15 residues. Trimming removed 5 bases from V and 2 bases from J, with 10 bases in between. CDR3 nucleotides: TGTGCCAGTAGTGACCGGACAGCTGGGGCCAACGTCCTGACTTTC. It yields the protein CASSDRTAGANVLTF.

This rearrangement joins TRBV21-1 to TRBJ2-7. TRBV21-1 is noted as a pseudogene. The CDR3 consists of 14 residues. The CDR3 coding sequence is TGTGCCAGCAGCGGCGACGTCTACTCCTACGAGCAGTACTTC. The encoded protein is CASSGDVYSYEQYF.

V gene TRBV7-9 combines with J gene TRBJ2-7; D is unresolved. The CDR3 has 15 amino acids. The V gene's germline CDR1 is SEHNR and CDR2 FQNEAQ (reference sequence). V was shortened by 1 base and J by 5 bases, with 15 bases between the two germline ends. For the CDR3, the DNA is TGTGCCAGCAGCTTAGTAACAAGTGGGGAAAACGAGCAGTACTTC. Translated: CASSLVTSGENEQYF.

The CDR3 region is CASSHTILGSSYEQYF. The CDR3, as DNA: TGTGCCAGCAGCCATACGATACTTGGGAGCTCCTACGAGCAGTACTTC. This sequence joins TRBV14 and TRBJ2-7; D is perhaps TRBD2 (5 bases). This CDR3 has 16 amino acids. With 3 bases removed from V and 0 bases from J, the gap between germline ends came to 15 bases. Per germline, CDR1 SGHDN and CDR2 FVKESK.

This clone was found once. This sequence joins TRBV5-1 and TRBJ2-6, with TRBD1 as a possible D gene (7 bases). The CDR3 runs 19 residues. The germline gives CDR1 SGHRS, CDR2 YFSETQ. V lost 0 bases and J lost 0, with 16 bases in between. CDR3 in DNA: TGCGCCAGCAGCTTGGTGGTGGCAGGGGGGAACTCTGGGGCCAACGTCCTGACTTTC. Translated: CASSLVVAGGNSGANVLTF.

The V gene is TRBV25-1, the J gene TRBJ2-5, with a tentative D call TRBD1 (5 bases). Germline V lookup: CDR1 MGHDK, CDR2 SYGVNS. Between the trimmed V and J ends, which lost 3 bases and 5 bases, there was a span of 16 bases. The CDR3 sequence is 15 residues long. The CDR3 here is CASSEGQGSQETQYF. The CDR3 coding sequence is TGTGCCAGCAGTGAGGGGCAGGGAAGCCAGGAGACCCAGTACTTC.

This sequence joins TRBV6-1 and TRBJ1-5; TRBD1 is a possible D gene (6 bases). V was pared by 0 bases and J by 4 bases, with 22 bases between. Germline V gene sequence: CDR1 MNHNS, CDR2 SASEGT. The CDR3 length is 19 residues. The CDR3 DNA sequence: TGTGCCAGCAGTGAAGCGTGGGGGGGGCAGGGAGTGGGTAATCAGCCCCAGCATTTT. It encodes CASSEAWGGQGVGNQPQHF.

A few counts support this clone. The V gene is TRBV7-9, the J gene TRBJ1-5, with D possibly being TRBD1 (6 bases). Deletions cut 3 bases from V and 0 bases from J, with 18 bases between. This CDR3 has 18 amino acids. Germline V CDR1 and CDR2: SEHNR, FQNEAQ (reference sequence). This CDR3 reads CASSLVSDSQHSNQPQHF. The CDR3 DNA reads as TGTGCCAGCAGCTTGGTCTCGGACAGCCAGCATAGCAATCAGCCCCAGCATTTT.

The V gene is TRBV4-1, the J gene TRBJ1-1; D remains unclear. The length of the CDR3 is 14 residues. Trimming left V 4 bases short and J 1 base short, with 10 bases between. The germline CDR1 and CDR2 sequences are MGHRA and YSYEKL. The CDR3 spells CASSRVPRNTEAFF. Here the CDR3 DNA reads TGCGCCAGCAGCCGAGTCCCCAGGAACACTGAAGCTTTCTTT.

Here the CDR3 reads CASSKGAGELFF. The CDR3 DNA reads TGTGCCAGCAGTAAAGGGGCCGGGGAGCTGTTTTTT. The chain recombines TRBV2 with TRBJ2-2; D possibly corresponds to TRBD1 (5 bases). The V gene's germline CDR1 is SNHLY and CDR2 FYNNEI. V was shortened by 5 bases and J by 6 bases, with 7 bases between the two germline ends. The CDR3 is 12 residues long. Full variable domain (remainder filled in from reference TRBV2 and TRBJ2-2): EPEVTQTPSHQVTQMGQEVILRCVPISNHLYFYWYRQILGQKVEFLVSFYNNEISEKSEIFDDQFSVERPDGSNFTLKIRSTKLEDSAMYFCASSKGAGELFFGEGSRLTVL.